This record covers a single T cell receptor beta chain. Its specificity is not known. This specimen belongs to a study of Graves' ophthalmopathy and Graves' hyperthyroidism. Symptoms, serum thyroxine and TRAb, thyroid ultrasound, and orbital computed tomography formed the diagnostic basis. RNA transcripts were the template, and TCR beta CDR3 regions were amplified from them. Second-round multiplex PCR followed a first-round RT-PCR using HTBI primers. TCRdb ran MiXCR on the multiplex PCR reads and lists one entry per CDR3 protein. Seen here are under 60,000 distinct CDR3 sequences, around 50% observed once, and the top ten hold about 4.9%. Study-wide results and limits: Sensitivity of around 85% and specificity of nearly 82% were achieved when a 13-signature model separated ophthalmopathy from stable hyperthyroidism.

Germline V gene sequence: CDR1 LNHNV, CDR2 YYDKDF (reference sequence). This CDR3 region has 15 residues. The junction had 6 bases not matched to a gene; V was cut back by 4 bases and J by 2 bases. The J gene is TRBJ2-3, the V gene TRBV15; 7 bases agree with TRBD1. The TCR comes from an adult woman with Graves' ophthalmopathy. Material: peripheral blood. The CDR3 bases are TGTGCCACCAGCATTAAGGGGGCAATCACAGATACGCAGTATTTT. Protein sequence: CATSIKGAITDTQYF.